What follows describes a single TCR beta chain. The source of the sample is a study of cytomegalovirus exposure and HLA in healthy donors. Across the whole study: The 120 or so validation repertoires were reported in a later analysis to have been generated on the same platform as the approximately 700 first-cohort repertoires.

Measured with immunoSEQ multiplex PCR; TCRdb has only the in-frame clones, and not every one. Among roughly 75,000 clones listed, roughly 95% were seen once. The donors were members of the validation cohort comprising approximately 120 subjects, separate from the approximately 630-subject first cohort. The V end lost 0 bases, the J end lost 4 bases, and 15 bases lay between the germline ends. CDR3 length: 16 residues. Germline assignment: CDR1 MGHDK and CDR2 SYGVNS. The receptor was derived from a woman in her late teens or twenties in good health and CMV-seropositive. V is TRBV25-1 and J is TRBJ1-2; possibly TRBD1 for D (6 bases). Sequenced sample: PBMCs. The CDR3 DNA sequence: TGTGCCAGCAGTGAATATAACCCCGGACAGCTCTATGGCTACACCTTC. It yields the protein CASSEYNPGQLYGYTF.